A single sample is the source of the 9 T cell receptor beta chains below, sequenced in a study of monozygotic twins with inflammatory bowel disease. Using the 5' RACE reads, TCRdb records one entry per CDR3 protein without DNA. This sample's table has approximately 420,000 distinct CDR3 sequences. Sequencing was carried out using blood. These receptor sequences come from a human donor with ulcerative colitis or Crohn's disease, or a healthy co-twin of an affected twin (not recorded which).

Here the CDR3 reads CASSIGPGRSYEQYF. The genes are TRBV7-2 and TRBJ2-7; the TCRdb D gene call, TRBD1, has no DNA to confirm it. This CDR3 contains 15 residues. Germline V gene data show CDR1 as SGHTA and CDR2 as FQGNSA. Full variable domain (rest looked up from reference TRBV7-2 and TRBJ2-7): GAGVSQSPSNKVTEKGKDVELRCDPISGHTALYWYRQSLGQGLEFLIYFQGNSAPDKSGLPSDRFSAERTGGSVSTLTIQRTQQEDSAVYLCASSIGPGRSYEQYFGPGTRLTVT.

This CDR3 reads CASSFRDRLYEQYF. The chain uses TRBV5-1 and TRBJ2-7; the D call from TCRdb, TRBD1, cannot be confirmed without DNA. Germline V gene data show CDR1 as SGHRS and CDR2 as YFSETQ. The CDR3 sequence is 14 residues long.

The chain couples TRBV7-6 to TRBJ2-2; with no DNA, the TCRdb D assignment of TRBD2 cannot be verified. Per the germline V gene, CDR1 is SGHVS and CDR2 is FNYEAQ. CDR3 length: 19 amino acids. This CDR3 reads CASSLRGTSGRVGTGELFF.

The CDR3 loop reads CASSPPGLASREQFF. V and J are TRBV5-6 and TRBJ2-1; the D call from TCRdb, TRBD2, cannot be confirmed without DNA. The CDR3 length is 15 residues. Germline lookup yields CDR1 SGHDT and CDR2 YYEEEE.

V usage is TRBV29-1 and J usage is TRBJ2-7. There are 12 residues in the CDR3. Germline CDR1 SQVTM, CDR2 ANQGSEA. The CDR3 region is CSAQDRSYEQYF.

CDR3 loop: CASSQAALAGPADTQYF. The chain has TRBV4-1 and TRBJ2-3; TCRdb's D call of TRBD2 is untestable without DNA. Germline CDR1 MGHRA, CDR2 YSYEKL. The CDR3 consists of 17 residues.

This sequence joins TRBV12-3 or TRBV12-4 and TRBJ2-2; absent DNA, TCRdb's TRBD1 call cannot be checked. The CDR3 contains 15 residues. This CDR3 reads CASSVRTGGTGELFF.

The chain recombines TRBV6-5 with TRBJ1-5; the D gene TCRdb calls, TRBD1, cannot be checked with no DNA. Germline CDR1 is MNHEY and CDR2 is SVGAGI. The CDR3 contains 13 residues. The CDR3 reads CASRSGDHQPQHF.

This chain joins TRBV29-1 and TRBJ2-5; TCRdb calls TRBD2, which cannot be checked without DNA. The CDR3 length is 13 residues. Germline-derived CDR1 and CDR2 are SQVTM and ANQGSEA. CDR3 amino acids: CSVEIRSGETQYF.